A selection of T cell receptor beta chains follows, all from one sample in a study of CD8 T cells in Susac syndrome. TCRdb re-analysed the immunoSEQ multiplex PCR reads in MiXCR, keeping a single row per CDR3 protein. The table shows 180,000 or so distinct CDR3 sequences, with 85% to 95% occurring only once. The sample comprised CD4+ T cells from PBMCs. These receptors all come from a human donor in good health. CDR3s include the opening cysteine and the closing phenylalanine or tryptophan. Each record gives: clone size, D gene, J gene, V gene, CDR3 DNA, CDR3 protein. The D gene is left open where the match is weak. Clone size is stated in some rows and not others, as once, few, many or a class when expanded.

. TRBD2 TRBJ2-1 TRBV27 TGTGCCAGCAGTTTCCGGGGGGTAAATGAGCAGTTCTTC CASSFRGVNEQFF
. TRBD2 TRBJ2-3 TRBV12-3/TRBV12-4 TGTGCCAGCAGCCCTGGACTAGTCGTTTCCGATACGCAGTATTTT CASSPGLVVSDTQYF
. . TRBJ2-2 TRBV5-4 TGTGCCAGCAGCTCGTCGATACACACCGGGGAGCTGTTTTTT CASSSSIHTGELFF
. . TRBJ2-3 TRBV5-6 TGTGCCAGCAGCTCTCCGGGACTTCGCACAGATACGCAGTATTTT CASSSPGLRTDTQYF
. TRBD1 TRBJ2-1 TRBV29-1 TGCAGCGTTGTGAGGTTGGGACAGTTCCAGAATGAGCAGTTCTTC CSVVRLGQFQNEQFF
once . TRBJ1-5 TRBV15 TGTGCCACCAGCAGAGATCGGGGGGATCAGCCCCAGCATTTT CATSRDRGDQPQHF
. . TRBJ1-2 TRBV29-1 TGCAGCGTGACGGGATTCTATGGCTACACCTTC CSVTGFYGYTF
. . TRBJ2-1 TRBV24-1 TGTGCCACCAGTGATTTCCTCAATGAGCAGTTCTTC CATSDFLNEQFF
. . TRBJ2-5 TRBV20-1 TGCAGTGCTAAGTCGATACAAGAGACCCAGTACTTC CSAKSIQETQYF
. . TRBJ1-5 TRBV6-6 TGTGCCAGCGATCCAGGGTTTCAGCCCCAGCATTTT CASDPGFQPQHF
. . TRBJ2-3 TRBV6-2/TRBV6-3 TGTGCCACCCAGGACACGACAGATACGCAGTATTTT CATQDTTDTQYF
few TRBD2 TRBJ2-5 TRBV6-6 TGTGCCAGCCGGGGGGGAGAGACCCAGTACTTC CASRGGETQYF
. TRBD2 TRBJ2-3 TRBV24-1 TGTGCCACCAGTGGGAACCGCGGGAGTGTAGCAGATACGCAGTATTTT CATSGNRGSVADTQYF
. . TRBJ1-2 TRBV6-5 TGTGCCAGCAGTTACCTGGGGAGGGCTGGCTACACCTTC CASSYLGRAGYTF
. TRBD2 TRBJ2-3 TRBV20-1 TGCAGTGCTAGAACCGGGACTACCGCAGATACGCAGTATTTT CSARTGTTADTQYF
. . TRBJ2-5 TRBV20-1 TGCAGTGCTAGAGCCCCAAAGGGTGGGGAGACCCAGTACTTC CSARAPKGGETQYF
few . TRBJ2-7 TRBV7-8 TGTGCCAGCAGCTTAGGCCAGGGGCTCGAGCAGTACTTC CASSLGQGLEQYF
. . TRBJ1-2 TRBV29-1 TGCAGCGTTTGGCGGGGTGGCTACACCTTC CSVWRGGYTF
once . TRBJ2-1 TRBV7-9 TGTGCCAGCAGCTTCGGAATGGAGCAGTTCTTC CASSFGMEQFF
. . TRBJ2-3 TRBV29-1 TGCAGCGGGGGTGGAACAGGTTCGGCAGATACGCAGTATTTT CSGGGTGSADTQYF
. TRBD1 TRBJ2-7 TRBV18 TGTGCCAGCTCGCGACAGGGAGAGGGCGAGCAGTACTTC CASSRQGEGEQYF
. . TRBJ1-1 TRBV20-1 TGCAGTGCTAGTCTGGATATGAACACTGAAGCTTTCTTT CSASLDMNTEAFF
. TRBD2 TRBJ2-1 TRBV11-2 TGTGCCAGCAGCCGTCCGACGACTAGCGGGAACTATGAGCAGTTCTTC CASSRPTTSGNYEQFF
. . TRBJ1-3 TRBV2 TGTGCCAGCACCCAAGAAGCGGGAGGACAGTCTGGAAACACCATATATTTT CASTQEAGGQSGNTIYF
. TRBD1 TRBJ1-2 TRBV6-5 TGTGCCAGCAAACAGGGGGCGAATGGCTACACCTTC CASKQGANGYTF
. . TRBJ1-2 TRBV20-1 TGCAGTGCTAGAGATAAGTATGGCTACACCTTC CSARDKYGYTF
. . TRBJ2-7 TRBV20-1 TGCAGTGCTAGGGGGGAGAGCTACGAGCAGTACTTC CSARGESYEQYF
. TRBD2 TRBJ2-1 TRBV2 TGTGCCAGCAGGGGAGGGGACCCCTACAATGAGCAGTTCTTC CASRGGDPYNEQFF
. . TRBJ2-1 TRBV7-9 TGTGCCAGCAGCTCCCTTCCGGGTCCGGGTGAGCAGTTCTTC CASSSLPGPGEQFF
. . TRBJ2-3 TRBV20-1 TGCAGTGCGTACGGGGTCCGAACACGGTATTTT CSAYGVRTRYF
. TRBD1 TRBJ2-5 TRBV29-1 TGCAGCGTCGTGACAGGGTCCGGGACCCAGTACTTC CSVVTGSGTQYF
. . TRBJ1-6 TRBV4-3 TGCGCCAGCAGCCAAGATTTCGCGGGGAGTAAGGCCCTCCACTTT CASSQDFAGSKALHF
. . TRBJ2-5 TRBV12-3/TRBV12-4 TGTGCCAGCAGTTTAAGTCCAGAGACCCAGTACTTC CASSLSPETQYF
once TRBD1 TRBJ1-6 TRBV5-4 TGTGCCAGCAGCTTGGCCGCAGGGGGCTTTAATTCACCCCTCCACTTT CASSLAAGGFNSPLHF
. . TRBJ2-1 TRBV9 TGTGCCAGCAGCCTAGCGAGGAGGAATGAGCAGTTCTTC CASSLARRNEQFF
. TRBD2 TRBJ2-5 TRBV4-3 TGCGCCAGCAGCCAAGATAAAAGCGGGGGGGCTTTTTACTTC CASSQDKSGGAFYF
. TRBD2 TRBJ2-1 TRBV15 TGTGCCACCAGCAGAACAGCTAGCGGGAGTAGAGATGAGCAGTTCTTC CATSRTASGSRDEQFF
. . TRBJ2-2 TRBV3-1 TGTGCCAGCAGCCAGATGGGGGGCACCGGGGAGCTGTTTTTT CASSQMGGTGELFF
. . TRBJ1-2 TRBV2 TGTGCCAGCAGTGAAATGTTGGGGGCGCTTTGGGGCTACACCTTC CASSEMLGALWGYTF
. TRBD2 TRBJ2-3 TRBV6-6 TGTGCCACCCGCAGCGGGGAGCTTAGCACAGATACGCAGTATTTT CATRSGELSTDTQYF
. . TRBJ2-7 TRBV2 TGTGCCAGCAGTGACGGGGCGGGACCGGGCGAGCAGTACTTC CASSDGAGPGEQYF
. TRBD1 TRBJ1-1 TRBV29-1 TGCAGCGCCAACAGGGGGGAGCTGAACACTGAAGCTTTCTTT CSANRGELNTEAFF
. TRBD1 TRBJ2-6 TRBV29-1 TGCAGCGCAGGGACAGGGGGCGCTGGGGCCAACGTCCTGACTTTC CSAGTGGAGANVLTF
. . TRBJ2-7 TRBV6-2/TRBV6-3 TGTGCCAGCAGGATCATAGGACAGTTCAGGAACGAGCAGTACTTC CASRIIGQFRNEQYF
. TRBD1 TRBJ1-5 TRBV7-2 TGTGCCAGCGCTGACAGGGGTAGTCAGCCCCAGCATTTT CASADRGSQPQHF
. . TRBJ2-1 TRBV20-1 TGCAGTGCTAGAGATCTCGCCAGGGAGTACAATGAGCAGTTCTTC CSARDLAREYNEQFF
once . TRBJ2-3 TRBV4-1 TGCGCCAGCAGCCCCGGCCCGTTTCGACCAGATACGCAGTATTTT CASSPGPFRPDTQYF
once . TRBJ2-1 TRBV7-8 TGTGCCAGCAGCTTATTGGGATTCGCGGAGGTTGAGCAGTTCTTC CASSLLGFAEVEQFF
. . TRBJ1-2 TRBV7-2 TGTGCCAGCAGCAAGAGGACTGGAGCTAACTATGGCTACACCTTC CASSKRTGANYGYTF